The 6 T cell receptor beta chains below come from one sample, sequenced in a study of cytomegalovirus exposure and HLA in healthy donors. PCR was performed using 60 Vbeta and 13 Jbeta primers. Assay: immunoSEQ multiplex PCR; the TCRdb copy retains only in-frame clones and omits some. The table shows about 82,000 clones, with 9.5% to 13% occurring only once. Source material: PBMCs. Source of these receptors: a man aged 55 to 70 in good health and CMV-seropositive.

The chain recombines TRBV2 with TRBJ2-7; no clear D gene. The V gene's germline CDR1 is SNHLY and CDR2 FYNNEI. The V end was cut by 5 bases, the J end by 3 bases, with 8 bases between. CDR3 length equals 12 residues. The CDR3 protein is CASSLADYEQYV. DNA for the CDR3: TGTGCCAGCAGTTTGGCGGACTACGAGCAGTACGTC.

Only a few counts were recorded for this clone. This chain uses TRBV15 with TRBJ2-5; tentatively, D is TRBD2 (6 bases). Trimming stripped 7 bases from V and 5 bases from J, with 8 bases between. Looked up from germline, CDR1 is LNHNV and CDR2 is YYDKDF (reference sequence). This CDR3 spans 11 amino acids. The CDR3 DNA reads TGTGCCACCACGGCGGGGGAGACCCAGTACTTC. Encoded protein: CATTAGETQYF.

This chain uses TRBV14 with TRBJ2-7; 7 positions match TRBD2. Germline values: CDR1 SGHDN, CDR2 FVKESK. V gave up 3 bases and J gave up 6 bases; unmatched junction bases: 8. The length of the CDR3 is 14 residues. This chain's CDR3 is CASSQLAGASEQYF. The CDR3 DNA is TGTGCCAGCAGCCAGTTGGCGGGAGCGTCCGAGCAGTACTTC.

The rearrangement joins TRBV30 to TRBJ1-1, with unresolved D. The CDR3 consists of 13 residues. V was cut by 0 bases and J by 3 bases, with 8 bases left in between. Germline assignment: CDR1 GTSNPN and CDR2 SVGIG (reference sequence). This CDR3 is CAWSVEQYTEAFF. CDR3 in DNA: TGTGCCTGGAGTGTAGAACAGTACACTGAAGCTTTCTTT.

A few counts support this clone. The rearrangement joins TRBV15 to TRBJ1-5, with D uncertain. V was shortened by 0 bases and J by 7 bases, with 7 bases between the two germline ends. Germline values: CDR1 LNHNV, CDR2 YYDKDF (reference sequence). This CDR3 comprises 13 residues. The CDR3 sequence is CATSREARQPQHF. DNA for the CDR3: TGTGCCACCAGCAGAGAAGCGCGACAGCCCCAGCATTTT.

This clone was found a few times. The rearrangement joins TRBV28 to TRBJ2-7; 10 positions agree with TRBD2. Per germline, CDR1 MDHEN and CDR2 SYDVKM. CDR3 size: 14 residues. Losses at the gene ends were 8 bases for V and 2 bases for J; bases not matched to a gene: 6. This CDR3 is CASWGTSEAYEQYF. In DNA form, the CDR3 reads TGTGCCAGCTGGGGGACTAGCGAAGCCTACGAGCAGTACTTC. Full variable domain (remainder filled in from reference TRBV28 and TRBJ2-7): DVKVTQSSRYLVKRTGEKVFLECVQDMDHENMFWYRQDPGLGLRLIYFSYDVKMKEKGDIPEGYSVSREKKERFSLILESASTNQTSMYLCASWGTSEAYEQYFGPGTRLTVT.